The present T cell receptor (beta chain) was sequenced within a study of blood T cell repertoires in COVID-19. In the study overall: The United States, Italy and Spain provided the acute and convalescent COVID-19 samples.

Germline CDR1 is MNHNS and CDR2 is SASEGT. The V gene end was trimmed by 1 base and the J gene end by 7 bases; junction bases not matched to a gene: 5. The CDR3 length is 15 residues. As processed by the authors: Amplification of reference gene primers was used by the study to estimate nucleated cell counts. The table came from immunoSEQ multiplex PCR; TCRdb's copy has only in-frame clones and leaves some out. The DNA was the basis for D and trimming; V, J and clone size are from that table. The table has 150,000 to 200,000 clones, roughly 80% seen once. Material: peripheral blood. This sequence originates from a man aged 60-69 years with acute or convalescent COVID-19. The chain has TRBV6-1 and TRBJ1-5, with 9 bases that match TRBD1. DNA for the CDR3: TGTGCCAGCAGTGAAGTGACAGGGGGTCGGCAGCCCCAGCATTTT. It translates to CASSEVTGGRQPQHF.